These T cell receptor beta chains were read from a single sample in a study of T-cell reconstitution after alpha-beta-depleted transplantation in children. TCRdb ran MiXCR on the PCR reads and lists one entry per CDR3 protein. This sample has approximately 210,000 distinct CDR3 sequences, with about 14% found just once. Sequenced here: PBMCs from the stem cell graft donor, sampled from the stem cell graft. The receptors derive from a human donor who donated a stem cell graft to a child with acute lymphoblastic leukemia. Each CDR3 is given with its conserved first and last residue. A D gene is named only where the DNA matches it firmly. Rows may omit the clone size; those that give it use once, few, many or a size class.

V	size	D	J	CDR3	DNA
TRBV12-3/TRBV12-4	-	-	TRBJ1-6	CASSSSGRGSPLHF	TGTGCCAGCAGCTCTTCGGGAAGGGGTTCACCCCTCCACTTT
TRBV5-5	many	-	TRBJ1-2	CASSLSGNYGYTF	TGTGCCAGCAGCTTGTCCGGGAACTATGGCTACACCTTC
TRBV18	-	-	TRBJ2-5	CASSPRDSPGGETQYF	TGTGCCAGCTCACCGAGGGACAGCCCGGGAGGGGAGACCCAGTACTTC
TRBV11-2	many	TRBD1	TRBJ2-5	CASSPGTGKQETQYF	TGTGCCAGCAGCCCCGGGACAGGGAAACAAGAGACCCAGTACTTC
TRBV5-1	many	-	TRBJ1-1	CASSLGGAQASEAFF	TGCGCCAGCAGCTTGGGGGGGGCCCAGGCGTCTGAAGCTTTCTTT
TRBV7-9	many	-	TRBJ2-2	CASSQAGGELFF	TGTGCCAGCAGCCAGGCAGGCGGGGAGCTGTTTTTT
TRBV3-1	many	TRBD2	TRBJ2-7	CASSLLAGGPLGEQYF	TGTGCCAGCAGCCTGCTAGCGGGAGGCCCCCTCGGGGAGCAGTACTTC
TRBV5-1	-	-	TRBJ2-3	CASSLESGVLTDTQYF	TGCGCCAGCAGCTTGGAATCAGGGGTGCTCACAGATACGCAGTATTTT
TRBV20-1	few	-	TRBJ2-7	CSADAPPYEQYF	TGCAGTGCCGACGCCCCTCCCTACGAGCAGTACTTC
TRBV6-5	many	-	TRBJ2-4	CASSYSRGAKNIQYF	TGTGCCAGCAGTTACTCGAGGGGGGCCAAAAACATTCAGTACTTC